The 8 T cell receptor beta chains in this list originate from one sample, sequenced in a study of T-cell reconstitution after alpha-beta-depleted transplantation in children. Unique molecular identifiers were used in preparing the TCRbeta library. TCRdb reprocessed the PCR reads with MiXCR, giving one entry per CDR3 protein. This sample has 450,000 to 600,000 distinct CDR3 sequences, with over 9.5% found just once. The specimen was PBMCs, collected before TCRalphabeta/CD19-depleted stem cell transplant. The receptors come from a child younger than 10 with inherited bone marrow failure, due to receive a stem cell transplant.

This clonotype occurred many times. CDR3 residues: CASSQAVIATGELFF. CDR3 nucleotides: TGCGCCAGCAGCCAAGCGGTAATAGCGACCGGGGAGCTGTTTTTT. The chain is built from TRBV4-3 and TRBJ2-2; the D gene is possibly TRBD2 (5 bases). In germline, CDR1 is LGHNA, CDR2 YSLEER. The CDR3 has 15 residues. The ends were cut back, 1 base at V and 5 bases at J, with 11 bases in the middle.

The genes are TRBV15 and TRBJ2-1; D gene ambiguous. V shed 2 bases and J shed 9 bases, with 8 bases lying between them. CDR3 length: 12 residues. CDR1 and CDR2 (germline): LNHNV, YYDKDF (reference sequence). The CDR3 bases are TGTGCCACCAGCAGATCACGTAGTGAGCAGTTCTTC. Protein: CATSRSRSEQFF. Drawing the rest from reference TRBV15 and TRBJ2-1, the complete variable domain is DAMVIQNPRYQVTQFGKPVTLSCSQTLNHNVMYWYQQKSSQAPKLLFHYYDKDFNNEADTPDNFQSRRPNTSFCFLDIRSPGLGDTAMYLCATSRSRSEQFFGPGTRLTVL.

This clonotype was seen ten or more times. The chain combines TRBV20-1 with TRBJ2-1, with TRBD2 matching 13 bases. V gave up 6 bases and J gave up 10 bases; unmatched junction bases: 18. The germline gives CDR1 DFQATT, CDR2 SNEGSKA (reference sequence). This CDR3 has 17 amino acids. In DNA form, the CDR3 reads TGCAGTGCCGAACTAACTAGCGGGAGGGCCCCCTGGAACGAGCAGTTCTTC. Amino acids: CSAELTSGRAPWNEQFF.

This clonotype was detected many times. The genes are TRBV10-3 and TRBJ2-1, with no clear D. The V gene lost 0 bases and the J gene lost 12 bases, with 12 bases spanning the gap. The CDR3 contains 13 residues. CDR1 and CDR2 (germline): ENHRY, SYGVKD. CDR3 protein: CAISESPHSVQFF. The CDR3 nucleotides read TGTGCCATCAGTGAGTCACCACACTCGGTGCAGTTCTTC.

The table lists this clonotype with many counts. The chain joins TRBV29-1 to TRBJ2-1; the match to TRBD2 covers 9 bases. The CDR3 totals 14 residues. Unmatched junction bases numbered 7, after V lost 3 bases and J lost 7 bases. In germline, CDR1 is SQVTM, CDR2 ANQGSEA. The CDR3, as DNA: TGCAGCGTTGACCGAGCGGGAGGAGGGAATGAGCAGTTCTTC. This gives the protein CSVDRAGGGNEQFF.

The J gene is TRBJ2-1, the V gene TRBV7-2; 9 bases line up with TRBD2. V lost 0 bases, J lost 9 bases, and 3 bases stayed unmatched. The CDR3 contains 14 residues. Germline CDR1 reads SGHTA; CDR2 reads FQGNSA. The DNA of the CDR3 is TGTGCCAGCAGCTTAGCAGGCGGGAGGGCTGAGCAGTTCTTC. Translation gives CASSLAGGRAEQFF. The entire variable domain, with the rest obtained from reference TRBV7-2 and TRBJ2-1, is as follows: GAGVSQSPSNKVTEKGKDVELRCDPISGHTALYWYRQSLGQGLEFLIYFQGNSAPDKSGLPSDRFSAERTGGSVSTLTIQRTQQEDSAVYLCASSLAGGRAEQFFGPGTRLTVL.

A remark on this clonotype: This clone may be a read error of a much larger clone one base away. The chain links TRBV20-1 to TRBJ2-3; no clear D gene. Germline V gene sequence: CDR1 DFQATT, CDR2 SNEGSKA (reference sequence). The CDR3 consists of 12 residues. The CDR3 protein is CSGRSSRDTQYF. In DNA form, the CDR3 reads TGCAGCGGACGGTCGAGTAGAGATACGCAGTATTTT.

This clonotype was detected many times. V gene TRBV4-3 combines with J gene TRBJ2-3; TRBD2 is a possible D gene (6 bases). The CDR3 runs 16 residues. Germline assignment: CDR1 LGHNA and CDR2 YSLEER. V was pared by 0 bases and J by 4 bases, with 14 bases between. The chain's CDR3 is CASSQEYRLDPDTQYF. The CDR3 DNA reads TGCGCCAGCAGCCAAGAATATAGACTAGACCCAGATACGCAGTATTTT.